The rows below give T cell receptor beta chains drawn from one sample of a study of blood T cell repertoires in COVID-19. Repertoires were generated with immunoSEQ multiplex PCR, while TCRdb's copy carries only in-frame clones and drops some. The table shows about 220,000 clones, with around 75% occurring only once. Source material: peripheral blood. The receptors derive from a human donor in a cohort sampled during active COVID-19. The CDR3 runs from the conserved cysteine through the conserved F or W. The D gene is left open where the match is weak. Size is stated for part of the rows, as once, few or many counts, or as a class when the clone is expanded.

clone_size: few
j_call: TRBJ2-7
d_call: TRBD2
v_call: TRBV6-4
cdr3_nt: TGTGCCAGCACCGGACTAGCGCGGGTCTACGAGCAGTACTTC
cdr3_aa: CASTGLARVYEQYF

clone_size: .
j_call: TRBJ1-1
d_call: .
v_call: TRBV20-1
cdr3_nt: TGCAGTGCTAATGATGAGAGGACTGAAGCTTTCTTT
cdr3_aa: CSANDERTEAFF

clone_size: .
j_call: TRBJ1-4
d_call: .
v_call: TRBV27
cdr3_nt: TGTGCCAGCATAGGAGCGGTTGTGGAAAAACTGTTTTTT
cdr3_aa: CASIGAVVEKLFF

clone_size: .
j_call: TRBJ1-3
d_call: .
v_call: TRBV28
cdr3_nt: TGTGCCAGCAGGGGTTGGGGAAAGGGAGCTGGAAACACCATATATTTT
cdr3_aa: CASRGWGKGAGNTIYF

clone_size: .
j_call: TRBJ1-1
d_call: .
v_call: TRBV3-1/TRBV3-2
cdr3_nt: TGTGCCAGCAGCCAAGGAGGCGTATCTGAAGCTTTCTTT
cdr3_aa: CASSQGGVSEAFF

clone_size: many
j_call: TRBJ2-7
d_call: .
v_call: TRBV3-1/TRBV3-2
cdr3_nt: TGTGCCAGCGGGAGCTGGGAGCAGTACTTC
cdr3_aa: CASGSWEQYF

clone_size: few
j_call: TRBJ1-5
d_call: .
v_call: TRBV19
cdr3_nt: TGTGCCAGTAGCGGGGTTGGGGTTAGCAATCAGCCCCAGCATTTT
cdr3_aa: CASSGVGVSNQPQHF

clone_size: .
j_call: TRBJ2-5
d_call: TRBD2
v_call: TRBV3-1/TRBV3-2
cdr3_nt: TGTGCCAGCAGCCTTCCGGGGGGGATACTCGGGACCCAGTACTTC
cdr3_aa: CASSLPGGILGTQYF

clone_size: .
j_call: TRBJ1-5
d_call: TRBD1
v_call: TRBV5-1
cdr3_nt: TGCGCCAGCAGCGTGGGGGACAGCCAGCCCCAGCATTTT
cdr3_aa: CASSVGDSQPQHF

clone_size: .
j_call: TRBJ2-7
d_call: .
v_call: TRBV4-2
cdr3_nt: TGTGCCAGCAGCCAAGCTACCACCTACGAGCAGTACTTC
cdr3_aa: CASSQATTYEQYF

clone_size: .
j_call: TRBJ1-2
d_call: .
v_call: TRBV7-2
cdr3_nt: TGTGCCAGCAGCTTATCAGGGATGGGGAACGGCTACACCTTC
cdr3_aa: CASSLSGMGNGYTF

clone_size: .
j_call: TRBJ2-1
d_call: .
v_call: TRBV7-2
cdr3_nt: TGTGCCAGCAGAAACCTACAGAACAATGAGCAGTTCTTC
cdr3_aa: CASRNLQNNEQFF

clone_size: .
j_call: TRBJ2-7
d_call: .
v_call: TRBV18
cdr3_nt: TGTGCCAGCTCACCATACAGGGAGGGCGAGCAGTACTTC
cdr3_aa: CASSPYREGEQYF

clone_size: .
j_call: TRBJ2-7
d_call: .
v_call: TRBV6-5
cdr3_nt: TGTGCCAGCAGTTACGGACTTGGATTTTACGAGCAGTACTTC
cdr3_aa: CASSYGLGFYEQYF

clone_size: .
j_call: TRBJ2-3
d_call: TRBD1
v_call: TRBV6-2/TRBV6-3
cdr3_nt: TGTGCCAGCAGTCGACAGGGCGGGACAGATACGCAGTATTTT
cdr3_aa: CASSRQGGTDTQYF

clone_size: .
j_call: TRBJ1-1
d_call: .
v_call: TRBV3-1/TRBV3-2
cdr3_nt: TGTGCCAGCAGCACTCGGACATCAATGAACACTGAAGCTTTCTTT
cdr3_aa: CASSTRTSMNTEAFF

clone_size: .
j_call: TRBJ2-5
d_call: TRBD2
v_call: TRBV7-8
cdr3_nt: TGTGCCAGCAGGGGGACTAGCGGGACCCCCCTGGGCGAGACCCAGTACTTC
cdr3_aa: CASRGTSGTPLGETQYF

clone_size: .
j_call: TRBJ2-2
d_call: .
v_call: TRBV5-4
cdr3_nt: TGTGCCAGCAGCGTCGGACGGACAAACACCGGGGAGCTGTTTTTT
cdr3_aa: CASSVGRTNTGELFF

clone_size: .
j_call: TRBJ1-2
d_call: .
v_call: TRBV13
cdr3_nt: TGTGCCAGCAGCTTTGGGGAGGATAACTATGGCTACACCTTC
cdr3_aa: CASSFGEDNYGYTF

clone_size: .
j_call: TRBJ2-1
d_call: TRBD1
v_call: TRBV7-2
cdr3_nt: TGTGCCAGCAGCTTAACGCGAGGACAGGGGGGAATAAATGAGCAGTTCTTC
cdr3_aa: CASSLTRGQGGINEQFF

clone_size: .
j_call: TRBJ2-4
d_call: TRBD1
v_call: TRBV5-4
cdr3_nt: TGTGCCAGCAGCCCAGACAGGGTGCACATTCAGTACTTC
cdr3_aa: CASSPDRVHIQYF

clone_size: .
j_call: TRBJ2-6
d_call: .
v_call: TRBV6-2/TRBV6-3
cdr3_nt: TGTGCCAGCAGTTACTCAGGACTGCACTCTGGGGCCAACGTCCTGACTTTC
cdr3_aa: CASSYSGLHSGANVLTF

clone_size: once
j_call: TRBJ2-2
d_call: .
v_call: TRBV19
cdr3_nt: TGTGCCAGTAGTATAAGGGGAAACACCGGGGAGCTGTTTTTT
cdr3_aa: CASSIRGNTGELFF

clone_size: few
j_call: TRBJ2-3
d_call: .
v_call: TRBV7-9
cdr3_nt: TGTGCCAGCAGCTTAACAGGGAGCACAGATACGCAGTATTTT
cdr3_aa: CASSLTGSTDTQYF

clone_size: .
j_call: TRBJ2-6
d_call: TRBD2
v_call: TRBV28
cdr3_nt: TGTGCCAGCAGTTTAATTGGACTAGGAGACAACGTCCTGACTTTC
cdr3_aa: CASSLIGLGDNVLTF

clone_size: .
j_call: TRBJ1-4
d_call: TRBD1
v_call: TRBV6-5
cdr3_nt: TGTGCCAGCAGTCCCAGGGGGACTAATGAAAAACTGTTTTTT
cdr3_aa: CASSPRGTNEKLFF

clone_size: few
j_call: TRBJ2-2
d_call: TRBD2
v_call: TRBV30
cdr3_nt: TGTGCCTGTTACCCGTCCGGACTAGCGGGAGGCTATCGGAACACCGGGGAGCTGTTTTTT
cdr3_aa: CACYPSGLAGGYRNTGELFF

clone_size: .
j_call: TRBJ2-7
d_call: .
v_call: TRBV5-6
cdr3_nt: TGTGCCAGCAGCTTGAGGGGCCTCTCCTACGAGCAGTACTTC
cdr3_aa: CASSLRGLSYEQYF

clone_size: .
j_call: TRBJ1-2
d_call: .
v_call: TRBV12-3/TRBV12-4
cdr3_nt: TGTGCCAGCAGTTTATCCCCCCTCTATGGCTACACCTTC
cdr3_aa: CASSLSPLYGYTF